The sequence of this TCR beta chain was determined in a study of control samples from healthy donors and cancer patients (dated by TCRdb to the early 2020s). Measured from the cysteine to the phenylalanine, the CDR3 is 12 residues long. Of all the DNA, just the CDR3 is kept, 36 bases in frame from base 1. Trimming takes 4 bases from V and 3 bases from J, and the germline ends sit 6 bases apart. CDR1 MNHEY and CDR2 SMNVEV are derived from the germline V gene (reference sequence). The library was produced with the immunoSEQ multiplex PCR assay. TCRdb carries this immuneACCESS record with in-frame sequences only. Its versions omit some clonotypes, under half of them owing to an unresolved V gene in the studies checked, with the rest unexplained. Within this sample are roughly 100,000 clones, with around 90% of them counted one time only. The ten largest clones represent 13% to 15% of the sample. In this sample, this clone turned up once. The antigen it recognizes is unknown. Per-base qualities were not stored, and no clone one base away is much larger.

This sequence uses TRBV27 and TRBJ2-5, with the D gene uncertain. Material for sequencing was blood. The source is a man aged 30 to 45 in good health. The CDR3 protein: CASSSREETQYF. The DNA sequence is as follows: TGTGCCAGCAGTTCTAGAGAAGAGACCCAGTACTTC.